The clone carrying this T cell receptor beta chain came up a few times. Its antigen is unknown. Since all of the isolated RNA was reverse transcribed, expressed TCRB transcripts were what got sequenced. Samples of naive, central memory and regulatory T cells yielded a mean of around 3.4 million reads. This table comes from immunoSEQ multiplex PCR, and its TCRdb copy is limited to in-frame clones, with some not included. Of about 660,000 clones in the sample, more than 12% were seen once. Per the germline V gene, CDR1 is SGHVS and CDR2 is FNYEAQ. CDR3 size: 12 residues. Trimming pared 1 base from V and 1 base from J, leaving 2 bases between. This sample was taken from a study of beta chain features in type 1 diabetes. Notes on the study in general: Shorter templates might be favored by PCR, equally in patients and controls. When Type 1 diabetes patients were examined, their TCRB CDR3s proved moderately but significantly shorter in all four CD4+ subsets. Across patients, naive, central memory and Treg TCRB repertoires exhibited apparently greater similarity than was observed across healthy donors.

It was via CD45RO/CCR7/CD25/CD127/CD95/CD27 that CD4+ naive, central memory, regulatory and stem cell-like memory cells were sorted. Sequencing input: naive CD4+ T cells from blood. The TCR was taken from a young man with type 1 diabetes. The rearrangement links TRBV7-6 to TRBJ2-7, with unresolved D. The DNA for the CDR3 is TGTGCCAGCAGCTTAGGGTCCTACGAGCAGTACTTC. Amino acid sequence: CASSLGSYEQYF. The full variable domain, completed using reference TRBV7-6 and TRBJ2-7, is GAGVSQSPRYKVTKRGQDVALRCDPISGHVSLYWYRQALGQGPEFLTYFNYEAQQDKSGLPNDRFSAERPEGSISTLTIQRTEQRDSAMYRCASSLGSYEQYFGPGTRLTVT.